Presented here are 29 T cell receptor beta chains from one specimen sequenced in a study of shared clonotypes between healthy human individuals. Assay: immunoSEQ multiplex PCR; the TCRdb copy retains only in-frame clones and omits some. This table holds roughly 700,000 clones, about 74% found once. The sequenced sample was memory CD4+ T cells sorted from blood. Stated subset: CD45RA-negative fraction. The origin of the receptors is a woman in her twenties or thirties in good health.

This chain links TRBV2 with TRBJ2-1; 11 bases line up with TRBD2. This CDR3 spans 16 amino acids. Germline V gene sequence: CDR1 SNHLY, CDR2 FYNNEI. Unmatched junction bases numbered 9, after V lost 6 bases and J lost 5 bases. The CDR3 loop is CASRPRLAGLDNEQFF. The CDR3 DNA reads as TGTGCCAGCAGGCCTAGACTAGCGGGATTAGACAATGAGCAGTTCTTC.

The rearrangement uses TRBV6-5 and TRBJ1-5; D is undetermined. The germline CDR1 and CDR2 sequences are MNHEY and SVGAGI. The CDR3 consists of 14 residues. V was pared by 6 bases and J by 2 bases, with 11 bases between. CDR3 nucleotides: TGTGCCAGCAGCCTTAGGGAGGGCAATCAGCCCCAGCATTTT. It yields the protein CASSLREGNQPQHF.

The chain couples TRBV28 to TRBJ1-1, with a tentative D call TRBD1 (6 bases). Germline V CDR1 and CDR2: MDHEN, SYDVKM. V dropped 6 bases and J dropped 11 bases, with 16 bases sitting between them. This CDR3 spans 12 amino acids. CDR3: CASSRLQGSAFF. The CDR3, as DNA: TGTGCCAGCAGCCGCCTACAGGGTTCGGCTTTCTTT.

V gene TRBV20-1 combines with J gene TRBJ1-1, with a weak D call TRBD1 (5 bases). Looked up from germline, CDR1 is DFQATT and CDR2 is SNEGSKA (reference sequence). With 6 bases removed from V and 6 bases from J, the gap between germline ends came to 11 bases. This CDR3 spans 11 amino acids. CDR3 region: CSAQGTPEAFF. For the CDR3, the DNA is TGCAGTGCCCAAGGGACCCCTGAAGCTTTCTTT.

This clone has only a few counts. The genes are TRBV6-6 and TRBJ1-3; weak D call: TRBD1 (5 bases). CDR1 MNHNY and CDR2 SVGAGI come from the germline V gene (reference sequence). V dropped 7 bases and J dropped 9 bases, with 16 bases sitting between them. CDR3 length equals 13 residues. CDR3 sequence reads: CASTAGLPGTIYF. The CDR3 bases are TGTGCCAGCACCGCAGGGTTGCCGGGCACCATATATTTT.

In its sample, this clone was seen a few times. The V call is TRBV5-1, the J call TRBJ2-2; D unclear. The CDR3 totals 15 residues. Trimming stripped 0 bases from V and 0 bases from J, with 6 bases between. CDR1 and CDR2 (germline): SGHRS, YFSETQ. CDR3 protein: CASSLGAPNTGELFF. CDR3 nucleotides: TGCGCCAGCAGCTTGGGGGCACCGAACACCGGGGAGCTGTTTTTT.

In its sample, this clone was seen once. This sequence joins TRBV4-2 and TRBJ2-1; D not resolved. V lost 0 bases and J 4 bases, leaving 7 bases between the germline ends. CDR3 length: 14 residues. The germline V gene encodes CDR1 LGHNA and CDR2 YNFKEQ. The CDR3 DNA is TGTGCCAGCAGCCAAGAGTACAGTTACAATGAGCAGTTCTTC. Protein: CASSQEYSYNEQFF.

The J gene is TRBJ2-5, the V gene TRBV5-1; TRBD1 matches at 9 bases. J lost 0 bases, V lost 5 bases, and 5 bases had no gene match. The germline gives CDR1 SGHRS, CDR2 YFSETQ. This CDR3 region has 15 residues. CDR3 sequence: CASSRGDRDQETQYF. The CDR3 bases are TGCGCCAGCAGTCGGGGGGACAGGGACCAAGAGACCCAGTACTTC.

The rearrangement links TRBV6-6 to TRBJ1-4; 7 bases map to TRBD1. Germline trimming cut 6 bases from V and 8 bases from J; bases unmatched to any gene: 6. Germline CDR1 reads MNHNY; CDR2 reads SVGAGI (reference sequence). This CDR3 is 13 amino acids long. DNA of the CDR3: TGTGCCAGCAGACGCGGGACAGCGGAAAAACTGTTTTTT. Residues: CASRRGTAEKLFF.

This sequence joins TRBV28 and TRBJ1-4, with D unclear. V was cut by 6 bases and J by 4 bases, with 9 bases left in between. The CDR3 length is 13 residues. Germline V gene lookup returns CDR1 MDHEN and CDR2 SYDVKM. The CDR3, as DNA: TGTGCCAGCAGCTTCGTGTATAATGAAAAACTGTTTTTT. Translation gives CASSFVYNEKLFF. Based on the CDR3 plus reference TRBV28 and TRBJ1-4, the full variable domain is DVKVTQSSRYLVKRTGEKVFLECVQDMDHENMFWYRQDPGLGLRLIYFSYDVKMKEKGDIPEGYSVSREKKERFSLILESASTNQTSMYLCASSFVYNEKLFFGSGTQLSVL.

The chain combines TRBV11-2 with TRBJ2-2, with 9 bases matching TRBD2. Trimming at V came to 2 bases and at J to 5 bases, leaving 3 bases not matched to a gene. The CDR3 is made up of 15 amino acids. The germline V gene has CDR1 SGHAT and CDR2 FQNNGV. The CDR3 spells CASSLRTSDTGELFF. The CDR3 nucleotides are TGTGCCAGCAGCTTACGGACTAGCGATACCGGGGAGCTGTTTTTT. The full variable domain, in which reference TRBV11-2 and TRBJ2-2 provide the parts outside the CDR3, is EAGVAQSPRYKIIEKRQSVAFWCNPISGHATLYWYQQILGQGPKLLIQFQNNGVVDDSQLPKDRFSAERLKGVDSTLKIQPAKLEDSAVYLCASSLRTSDTGELFFGEGSRLTVL.

This chain joins TRBV19 and TRBJ2-7, with TRBD2 identical over 7 bases. V gave up 3 bases and J gave up 1 base; unmatched junction bases: 3. The CDR3 loop spans 14 amino acids. Germline CDR1 is LNHDA and CDR2 is SQIVND (reference sequence). The CDR3 nucleotides read TGTGCCAGTAGTATTAAGGGAGGGTCCTACGAGCAGTACTTC. Encoded protein: CASSIKGGSYEQYF.

The V and J genes are TRBV19 and TRBJ2-1; 10 nucleotides align to TRBD2. V shed 4 bases and J 9 bases; nucleotides not matched to a gene: 6. CDR1 and CDR2 (germline): LNHDA, SQIVND (reference sequence). The CDR3 has 14 residues. CDR3 bases: TGTGCCAGTAGTACCCAAATAGCGGGAGGTGAGCAGTTCTTC. Translated, it gives CASSTQIAGGEQFF. Based on the CDR3 plus reference TRBV19 and TRBJ2-1, the full variable domain is DGGITQSPKYLFRKEGQNVTLSCEQNLNHDAMYWYRQDPGQGLRLIYYSQIVNDFQKGDIAEGYSVSREKKESFPLTVTSAQKNPTAFYLCASSTQIAGGEQFFGPGTRLTVL.

This chain connects TRBV11-2 to TRBJ1-2, with TRBD1 matching 9 bases. The J segment lost 5 bases and the V segment lost 5 bases, leaving 6 bases of the junction unmatched. Germline V gene lookup returns CDR1 SGHAT and CDR2 FQNNGV. The CDR3 extends over 14 amino acids. CDR3 in amino acids: CASSPGTGTYGYTF. The CDR3 DNA reads as TGTGCCAGCAGCCCCGGGACAGGGACATATGGCTACACCTTC. Together with reference TRBV11-2 and TRBJ1-2, the CDR3 gives the full variable domain: EAGVAQSPRYKIIEKRQSVAFWCNPISGHATLYWYQQILGQGPKLLIQFQNNGVVDDSQLPKDRFSAERLKGVDSTLKIQPAKLEDSAVYLCASSPGTGTYGYTFGSGTRLTVV.

The chain has TRBV4-1 and TRBJ1-4, with 9 bases matching TRBD1. The length of the CDR3 is 16 residues. With V trimmed by 1 base and J by 5 bases, 5 bases remained unmatched. Germline CDR1 is MGHRA and CDR2 is YSYEKL. CDR3 amino acids: CASSQVGGTGNEKLFF. The CDR3 DNA is TGCGCCAGCAGCCAAGTAGGGGGGACAGGGAATGAAAAACTGTTTTTT.

The V call is TRBV5-1, the J call TRBJ2-2; D is unclear. CDR1 and CDR2 (germline): SGHRS, YFSETQ. The V end lost 5 bases, the J end lost 6 bases, and 8 bases lay between the germline ends. This CDR3 spans 12 amino acids. CDR3 in amino acids: CASSQMPGELFF. DNA for the CDR3: TGCGCCAGCAGTCAAATGCCCGGGGAGCTGTTTTTT.

V and J are TRBV27 and TRBJ1-1; 10 bases are shared with TRBD1. The germline CDR1 and CDR2 sequences are MNHEY and SMNVEV (reference sequence). The J segment lost 4 bases and the V segment lost 4 bases, leaving 6 bases of the junction unmatched. The CDR3 is 15 amino acids. CDR3 nucleotide sequence: TGTGCCAGCAGTTCCCGACAGGGGGCTAGCACTGAAGCTTTCTTT. It yields the protein CASSSRQGASTEAFF.

The V call is TRBV6-1, the J call TRBJ2-7, with TRBD2 matching 12 bases. The CDR3 has 15 amino acids. The junction had 4 bases not matched to a gene; V was cut back by 2 bases and J by 5 bases. The V gene's germline CDR1 is MNHNS and CDR2 SASEGT. The chain's CDR3 is CASSELAGGPNEQYF. The DNA of the CDR3 is TGTGCCAGCAGTGAACTAGCGGGAGGGCCAAACGAGCAGTACTTC.

The CDR3 loop reads CASSTGTGVPYEQYF. The CDR3 region has the DNA TGTGCCAGCAGCACCGGGACAGGGGTTCCCTACGAGCAGTACTTC. The chain links TRBV7-9 to TRBJ2-7; 10 bases agree with TRBD1. CDR3 length equals 15 residues. The germline gives CDR1 SEHNR, CDR2 FQNEAQ (reference sequence). The ends lost 5 bases at V and 2 bases at J; junction bases unmatched: 6.

The chain joins TRBV6-1 to TRBJ2-7; D is possibly TRBD2 (6 bases). Germline CDR1 is MNHNS and CDR2 is SASEGT. Trimming stripped 6 bases from V and 0 bases from J, with 15 bases between. The CDR3 is made up of 15 amino acids. The chain's CDR3 is CASRQGSGPSYEQYF. In DNA, the CDR3 is TGTGCCAGCAGGCAAGGTAGCGGTCCCTCCTACGAGCAGTACTTC.

This chain uses TRBV5-1 with TRBJ2-1; D is possibly TRBD1 or TRBD2 (7 bases each). Trimming removed 3 bases from V and 3 bases from J, with 13 bases in between. Germline CDR1 and CDR2: SGHRS and YFSETQ. The CDR3 spans 15 residues. CDR3 nucleotides: TGCGCCAGCAGCTGGGGAGGGGGCAGCTACAATGAGCAGTTCTTC. Residues: CASSWGGGSYNEQFF.

In nucleotides, the CDR3 is TGTGCCAGCAGTTATCGGGGGGCTACCTACGAGCAGTACTTC. It encodes CASSYRGATYEQYF. The chain links TRBV6-5 to TRBJ2-7, with a weak D call TRBD2 (7 bases). Deletions cut 3 bases from V and 2 bases from J, with 11 bases between. CDR1 is MNHEY and CDR2 is SVGAGI in the germline V gene. The CDR3 is 14 residues long.

This chain connects TRBV6-6 to TRBJ2-3; TRBD2 aligns across 7 bases. CDR3 length: 14 residues. The germline gives CDR1 MNHNY, CDR2 SVGAGI (reference sequence). The ends lost 3 bases at V and 2 bases at J; junction bases unmatched: 2. The CDR3 spells CASSYLADTDTQYF. DNA for the CDR3: TGTGCCAGCAGTTATCTAGCGGACACAGATACGCAGTATTTT.

This chain connects TRBV4-2 to TRBJ1-2; D is possibly TRBD1 (5 bases). This CDR3 region has 15 residues. Germline V gene data show CDR1 as LGHNA and CDR2 as YNFKEQ. The V end lost 0 bases, the J end lost 4 bases, and 12 bases lay between the germline ends. DNA of the CDR3: TGTGCCAGCAGCCAAGATCGGGGCCAGATCTATGGCTACACCTTC. It encodes CASSQDRGQIYGYTF.

The V and J genes are TRBV5-1 and TRBJ2-1, with 7 bases matching TRBD1. Germline loops: CDR1 SGHRS, CDR2 YFSETQ. The CDR3 is 14 residues long. V was pared by 6 bases and J by 4 bases, with 7 bases of the junction left unmatched. The CDR3 sequence: CASNLGQSYNEQFF. CDR3 sequence (DNA): TGCGCCAGCAACCTGGGACAGTCTTACAATGAGCAGTTCTTC.

The J gene is TRBJ1-5, the V gene TRBV28, with 9 bases identical to TRBD1. The germline V gene has CDR1 MDHEN and CDR2 SYDVKM. J gave up 1 base and V 8 bases, and 6 bases lay outside the gene matches. The CDR3 totals 15 residues. The CDR3: CASATGQGSNQPQHF. CDR3 DNA: TGTGCCAGCGCGACGGGACAGGGAAGCAATCAGCCCCAGCATTTT.

This chain joins TRBV19 and TRBJ1-2; 8 bases match TRBD1. V trimming: 4 bases; J trimming: 9 bases; junction bases outside the gene matches: 7. The CDR3 is made up of 13 amino acids. The germline V gene has CDR1 LNHDA and CDR2 SQIVND (reference sequence). CDR3: CASSTDRDPRYTF. CDR3 bases: TGTGCCAGTAGTACGGACAGGGATCCTCGCTACACCTTC.

V is TRBV5-1 and J is TRBJ1-3; 8 nucleotides match TRBD1. In germline, CDR1 is SGHRS, CDR2 YFSETQ. Unmatched junction bases numbered 6, after V lost 2 bases and J lost 2 bases. The length of the CDR3 is 16 residues. The CDR3 here is CASSFLGDRTGNTIYF. For the CDR3, the DNA is TGCGCCAGCAGCTTCTTAGGGGACAGGACTGGAAACACCATATATTTT.

The rearrangement uses TRBV5-1 and TRBJ1-1; D ambiguous. CDR3 length: 14 residues. The germline V and J ends were trimmed by 1 base and 4 bases, with 11 bases remaining between them. CDR1 is SGHRS, CDR2 YFSETQ, per germline. This CDR3 is CASSLSWGGTEAFF. The CDR3 region has the DNA TGCGCCAGCAGCTTGTCATGGGGAGGCACTGAAGCTTTCTTT.